This entry concerns a single T cell receptor beta chain. CDR3 length: 16 amino acids. Germline loops: CDR1 SGHRS, CDR2 YFSETQ. V trimming: 0 bases; J trimming: 6 bases; junction bases outside the gene matches: 3. The data were taken from a study of blood T cell repertoires in COVID-19. The cohort comprised adults aged about 18 to 100 years residing in some 24 US areas. Participants' reported clinical history set cohort assignment. In the study's own analysis: Amplification from reference gene primers served as the basis for estimated nucleated cell counts. Measured with immunoSEQ multiplex PCR; TCRdb has only the in-frame clones, and not every one. V and J calls and clone size are as listed in that table; D and trimming were resolved from the DNA. Of approximately 390,000 clones in the sample, nearly 90% were seen once.

This chain uses TRBV5-1 with TRBJ2-1; the match to TRBD2 covers 13 bases. The sample taken for sequencing was PBMCs or T cells enriched from blood (not recorded which). The source is a middle-aged woman with acute COVID-19. CDR3 DNA: TGCGCCAGCAGCTTGGCCACTAGCGGGGGGGTCAATGAGCAGTTCTTC. Translation gives CASSLATSGGVNEQFF.